This TCR beta chain was captured by sequencing in a study of cytomegalovirus exposure and HLA in healthy donors. This clone came up once. The protocol was immunoSEQ multiplex PCR, while the TCRdb copy is restricted to in-frame clones and leaves out a portion. The data contain 50,000 or so clones, around 94% of them singletons. Input material: PBMCs. The sequence derives from a woman aged 18-35 years in good health and CMV-seropositive.

CDR3 nucleotides: TGTGCCAGCAACTCAGGACAGGGTGGTTCACCCCTCCACTTT. Translated: CASNSGQGGSPLHF. The chain couples TRBV28 to TRBJ1-6; 8 bases map to TRBD1. The CDR3 is made up of 14 amino acids. The germline V gene encodes CDR1 MDHEN and CDR2 SYDVKM. The V and J ends lost 7 bases and 9 bases, in that order; junction bases with no gene match: 8.